A selection of T cell receptor beta chains follows, all from one sample in a study of blood T cell repertoires in COVID-19. Using immunoSEQ multiplex PCR, the repertoire was profiled, and TCRdb retains in-frame clones only, with some absent. The profile shows more than 85,000 clones, just over 85% of them singletons. The sample was PBMCs or T cells enriched from blood (not recorded which). Receptors were obtained from a woman between 50 and 59 years old who had recovered from COVID-19. Both conserved end residues are part of each CDR3. The D gene is left open where the match is weak. Clone size appears in some rows only: once, few, many, or a class for an expanded clone.

d_call	clone_size	j_call	v_call	cdr3_aa	cdr3_nt
NA	NA	TRBJ1-4	TRBV10-3	CAIGGAVNEKLFF	TGTGCCATCGGGGGGGCCGTTAATGAAAAACTGTTTTTT
TRBD1	NA	TRBJ2-3	TRBV7-9	CASARPSQTGADTQYF	TGTGCCAGCGCGCGCCCATCCCAAACAGGGGCAGATACGCAGTATTTT
NA	NA	TRBJ1-1	TRBV6-2/TRBV6-3	CASSPGTEAFF	TGTGCCAGCAGTCCGGGGACTGAAGCTTTCTTT
TRBD1	NA	TRBJ2-5	TRBV20-1	CSASTGQGNQETQYF	TGCAGTGCTAGTACCGGACAGGGAAACCAAGAGACCCAGTACTTC
TRBD2	NA	TRBJ2-5	TRBV24-1	CATSDLRAGGQETQYF	TGTGCCACCAGTGATTTGCGAGCGGGAGGACAAGAGACCCAGTACTTC
NA	NA	TRBJ1-1	TRBV11-2	CASSPTQRNTEAFF	TGTGCCAGCAGCCCTACACAGAGGAACACTGAAGCTTTCTTT
NA	NA	TRBJ1-6	TRBV6-1	CASSEAQLGLSSYNSPLHF	TGTGCCAGCAGTGAAGCACAACTAGGCCTCAGCTCCTATAATTCACCCCTCCACTTT
NA	many	TRBJ2-1	TRBV9	CASSPIYGQSSYNEQFF	TGTGCCAGCAGCCCGATTTACGGACAGAGCTCCTACAATGAGCAGTTCTTC
NA	once	TRBJ1-6	TRBV11-2	CASSIAVSPLHF	TGTGCCAGCAGCATAGCCGTGTCACCCCTCCACTTT
TRBD2	few	TRBJ2-7	TRBV5-1	CASSQGQTGLAGARSNF	TGCGCCAGCAGCCAGGGACAGACGGGACTAGCGGGAGCTCGCAGTAACTTC
TRBD2	NA	TRBJ2-1	TRBV28	CASSSKGLASSADNEQFF	TGTGCCAGCAGTTCGAAGGGACTAGCTTCAAGCGCCGACAATGAGCAGTTCTTC
TRBD1	once	TRBJ1-2	TRBV19	CASSTPGQGVGYTF	TGTGCCAGTAGTACGCCGGGACAGGGGGTCGGCTACACCTTC
TRBD2	NA	TRBJ2-7	TRBV7-8	CASSLVPGGSAYEQYF	TGTGCCAGCAGCTTAGTTCCGGGGGGGTCGGCCTACGAGCAGTACTTC
TRBD2	NA	TRBJ2-3	TRBV2	CAMGTSGGRTDTQYF	TGTGCCATGGGGACTAGCGGGGGGCGCACAGATACGCAGTATTTT
NA	NA	TRBJ1-2	TRBV5-1	CASSYSGEANYGYTF	TGCGCCAGCAGCTACTCAGGGGAAGCTAACTATGGCTACACCTTC
NA	NA	TRBJ2-7	TRBV5-1	CASSLASGLWGGETTYEQYF	TGCGCCAGCAGCTTGGCCTCGGGGTTGTGGGGGGGCGAGACTACCTACGAGCAGTACTTC
NA	NA	TRBJ2-3	TRBV10-3	CATIRELVGTDTQYF	TGTGCCACCATACGAGAACTAGTAGGCACAGATACGCAGTATTTT
NA	NA	TRBJ1-2	TRBV19	CASQGQTYGYTF	TGTGCCAGTCAGGGCCAAACCTATGGCTACACCTTC
TRBD1	medium-sized	TRBJ1-1	TRBV19	CASSPGTGVGTEAFF	TGTGCCAGTAGCCCCGGGACAGGGGTTGGGACTGAAGCTTTCTTT
NA	NA	TRBJ1-1	TRBV19	CASNHLVGTEAFF	TGTGCCAGTAATCATCTAGTGGGCACTGAAGCTTTCTTT
TRBD1	NA	TRBJ2-7	TRBV6-2/TRBV6-3	CASSRTGSSYEQYF	TGTGCCAGCAGCCGGACAGGCTCGTCTTACGAGCAGTACTTC
TRBD1	NA	TRBJ2-7	TRBV6-5	CASNRDRRYEQYF	TGTGCCAGTAATCGGGACAGGCGCTACGAGCAGTACTTC
NA	NA	TRBJ1-4	TRBV3-1/TRBV3-2	CASSQTTTNEKLFF	TGTGCCAGCAGCCAGACAACAACTAATGAAAAACTGTTTTTT
TRBD2	NA	TRBJ2-7	TRBV7-3	CASSTQTSGRFHEQYF	TGTGCCAGCAGCACCCAGACTAGCGGGAGGTTCCACGAGCAGTACTTC
NA	NA	TRBJ1-1	TRBV6-5	CASRRREEAFF	TGTGCCAGCAGAAGACGGGAAGAAGCTTTCTTT
NA	NA	TRBJ1-6	TRBV19	CASSIGGTPSNSPLHF	TGTGCCAGTAGTATCGGCGGGACGCCATCTAATTCACCCCTCCACTTT
NA	NA	TRBJ2-5	TRBV21-1	CASSKGRGLASETQYF	TGTGCCAGCAGCAAAGGGCGGGGACTAGCCTCAGAGACCCAGTACTTC
TRBD1	NA	TRBJ2-3	TRBV6-1	CASSGQRQGAREDTQYF	TGTGCCAGCAGTGGGCAACGACAGGGGGCGCGTGAAGATACGCAGTATTTT
TRBD1	NA	TRBJ1-5	TRBV2	CATSRDRVGDQPQHF	TGTGCCACGTCCCGGGACAGGGTGGGCGATCAGCCCCAGCATTTT
NA	NA	TRBJ1-5	TRBV15	CATSRGLGGNQPQHF	TGTGCCACCAGCAGAGGGTTAGGGGGCAATCAGCCCCAGCATTTT
NA	medium-sized	TRBJ2-2	TRBV2	CASILKGGPGELFF	TGTGCCAGCATTCTGAAGGGGGGGCCTGGGGAGCTGTTTTTT
NA	NA	TRBJ1-1	TRBV11-2	CASSSVLQLNTEAFF	TGTGCCAGCAGCTCAGTTTTACAGTTGAACACTGAAGCTTTCTTT
TRBD1	NA	TRBJ1-6	TRBV30	CAWSAKTTGLGSPLHF	TGTGCCTGGAGTGCCAAAACGACAGGGTTAGGCTCACCCCTCCACTTT
NA	NA	TRBJ2-7	TRBV6-4	CASSDSTGGRNEQYF	TGTGCCAGCAGTGACTCGACGGGGGGCCGGAACGAGCAGTACTTC
TRBD1	NA	TRBJ2-5	TRBV7-3	CASSPIQGPQETQYF	TGTGCCAGCAGTCCAATACAGGGGCCTCAAGAGACCCAGTACTTC
TRBD1	NA	TRBJ1-5	TRBV28	CASSSSSTGWNQPQHF	TGTGCCAGCAGTTCCTCCTCGACAGGGTGGAATCAGCCCCAGCATTTT
NA	NA	TRBJ1-4	TRBV28	CASSWDNQRGEKLFF	TGTGCCAGCAGTTGGGACAATCAACGGGGTGAAAAACTGTTTTTT
NA	NA	TRBJ1-4	TRBV28	CASSLQGPGREKLFF	TGTGCCAGCAGTTTACAGGGTCCGGGTAGAGAAAAACTGTTTTTT
TRBD1	once	TRBJ1-2	TRBV5-4	CASRGGRGQGDFSGYTF	TGTGCCAGCCGCGGGGGGCGGGGACAGGGAGACTTTTCTGGCTACACCTTC
NA	NA	TRBJ2-3	TRBV27	CASIDLGSEGTDTQYF	TGTGCCAGCATTGATCTCGGGTCGGAGGGGACAGATACGCAGTATTTT
NA	NA	TRBJ2-1	TRBV1	CTSSQDRGTGYNEQFF	TGCACCAGCAGCCAAGATAGGGGGACAGGCTACAATGAGCAGTTCTTC
NA	NA	TRBJ2-2	TRBV9	CASSPRPPGTGELFF	TGTGCCAGCAGCCCCCGACCCCCGGGCACCGGGGAGCTGTTTTTT
NA	NA	TRBJ1-2	TRBV4-1	CASSQDPNRYGNYGYTF	TGCGCCAGCAGCCAAGATCCTAACAGGTACGGAAACTATGGCTACACCTTC
TRBD1	few	TRBJ2-6	TRBV5-1	CASRDRAPGSVSSGANVLTF	TGCGCCAGCAGGGACAGGGCACCCGGTTCGGTAAGCTCTGGGGCCAACGTCCTGACTTTC
NA	NA	TRBJ1-2	TRBV19	CASSILGYGYTF	TGTGCCAGTAGTATACTCGGCTATGGCTACACCTTC
TRBD1	NA	TRBJ1-2	TRBV28	CASSLAVRGQAGYGYTF	TGTGCCAGCAGTTTAGCTGTGCGGGGACAGGCGGGATATGGCTACACCTTC
NA	NA	TRBJ1-1	TRBV14	CASSQFMNTEAFF	TGTGCCAGCAGCCAATTTATGAACACTGAAGCTTTCTTT
NA	NA	TRBJ1-1	TRBV28	CASSTRGNTEAFF	TGTGCCAGCAGCACCCGAGGGAACACTGAAGCTTTCTTT
TRBD2	NA	TRBJ2-3	TRBV7-2	CASSLEWAGVIHTQYF	TGTGCCAGCAGCCTCGAGTGGGCGGGGGTTATACATACGCAGTATTTT
TRBD2	NA	TRBJ2-3	TRBV7-8	CASSLERGATQYF	TGTGCCAGCAGCTTAGAGCGGGGGGCTACGCAGTATTTT
NA	NA	TRBJ2-5	TRBV7-7	CASSLLQGVRLETQYF	TGTGCCAGCAGCTTATTACAGGGTGTTAGATTGGAGACCCAGTACTTC